This TCR beta chain is drawn from a study of T cells and Merkel cell carcinoma outcomes. Study findings and constraints: Reportedly, T-cell repertoire with density predicts Merkel cell carcinoma outcomes.

This clone was detected a few times. Its antigen remains unknown. This CDR3 is 11 amino acids long. CDR1 is SGHNT and CDR2 is YYREEE in the germline V gene (reference sequence). V was pared by 1 base and J by 5 bases, with 3 bases between. Method: immunoSEQ multiplex PCR; TCRdb's copy keeps in-frame clones and lacks some. The table includes some 14,000 clones, roughly 92% detected once. This TCR was recovered from a human donor with Merkel cell carcinoma. V is TRBV5-4 and J is TRBJ2-5; D is ambiguous. Specimen: tumor tissue from Merkel cell carcinoma. CDR3 coding DNA: TGTGCCAGCAGCTTGCGGGAGACCCAGTACTTC. Translating gives CASSLRETQYF.